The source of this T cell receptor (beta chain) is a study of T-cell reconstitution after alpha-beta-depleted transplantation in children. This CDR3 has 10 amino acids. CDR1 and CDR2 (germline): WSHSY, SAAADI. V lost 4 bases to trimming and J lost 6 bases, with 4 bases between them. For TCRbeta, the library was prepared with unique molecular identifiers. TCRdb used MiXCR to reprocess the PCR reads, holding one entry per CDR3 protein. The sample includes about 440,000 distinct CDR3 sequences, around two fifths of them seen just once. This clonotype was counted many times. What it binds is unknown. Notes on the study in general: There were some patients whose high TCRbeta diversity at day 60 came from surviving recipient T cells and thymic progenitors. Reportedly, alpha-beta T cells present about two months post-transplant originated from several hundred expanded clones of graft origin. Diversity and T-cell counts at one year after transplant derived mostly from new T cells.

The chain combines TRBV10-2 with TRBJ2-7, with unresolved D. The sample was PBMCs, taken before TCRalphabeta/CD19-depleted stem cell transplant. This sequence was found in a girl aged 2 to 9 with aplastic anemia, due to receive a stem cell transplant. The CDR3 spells CASSGAEQYF. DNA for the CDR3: TGCGCCAGCAGTGGCGCCGAGCAGTACTTC.